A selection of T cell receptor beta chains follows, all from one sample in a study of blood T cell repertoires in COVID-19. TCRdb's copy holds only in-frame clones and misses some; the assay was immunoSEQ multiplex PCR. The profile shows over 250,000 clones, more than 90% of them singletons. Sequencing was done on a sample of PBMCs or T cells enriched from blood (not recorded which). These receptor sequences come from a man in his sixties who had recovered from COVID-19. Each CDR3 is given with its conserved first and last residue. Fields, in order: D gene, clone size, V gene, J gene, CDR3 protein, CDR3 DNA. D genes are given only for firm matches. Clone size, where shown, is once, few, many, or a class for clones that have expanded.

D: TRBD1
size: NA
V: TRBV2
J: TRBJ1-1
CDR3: CASSELGQVGTEAFF
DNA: TGTGCCAGCAGCGAATTGGGACAGGTGGGGACTGAAGCTTTCTTT

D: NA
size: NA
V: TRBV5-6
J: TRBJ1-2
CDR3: CASSLYYSLGYTF
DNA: TGTGCCAGCAGCTTGTATTACAGCCTGGGCTACACCTTC

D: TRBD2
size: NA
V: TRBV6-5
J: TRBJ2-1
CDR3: CASSPLAGGPNEQFF
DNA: TGTGCCAGCAGTCCCTTAGCGGGAGGGCCGAATGAGCAGTTCTTC

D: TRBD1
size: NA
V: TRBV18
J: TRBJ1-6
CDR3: CASSPLPSGTGSSPLHF
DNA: TGTGCCAGCTCACCACTCCCATCCGGGACAGGGAGTTCACCCCTCCACTTT

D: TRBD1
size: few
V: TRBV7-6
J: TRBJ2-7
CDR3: CASSRDRSSYEQYF
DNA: TGTGCCAGCAGTCGGGACAGGAGCTCCTACGAGCAGTACTTC

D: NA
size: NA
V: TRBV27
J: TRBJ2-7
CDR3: CASTTAGGGAYEQYF
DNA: TGTGCCAGCACCACAGCAGGCGGAGGGGCCTACGAGCAGTACTTC

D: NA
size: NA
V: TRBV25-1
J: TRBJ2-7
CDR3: CASSESTSPTDEQYF
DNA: TGTGCCAGCAGTGAATCTACTAGCCCCACCGACGAGCAGTACTTC

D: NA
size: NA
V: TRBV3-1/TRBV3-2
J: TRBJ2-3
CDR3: CASSPVSTDTQYF
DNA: TGTGCCAGCAGCCCCGTAAGCACAGATACGCAGTATTTT

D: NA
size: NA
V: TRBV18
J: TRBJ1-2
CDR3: CASSPTKTEIYTF
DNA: TGTGCCAGCTCACCCACTAAGACAGAGATCTACACCTTC

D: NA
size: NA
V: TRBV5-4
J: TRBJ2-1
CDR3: CASRLGYSYNEQFF
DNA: TGTGCCAGCAGACTGGGCTACTCCTACAATGAGCAGTTCTTC

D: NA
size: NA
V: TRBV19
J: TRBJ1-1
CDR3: CASNEALNTEAFF
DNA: TGTGCCAGTAACGAGGCCCTGAACACTGAAGCTTTCTTT

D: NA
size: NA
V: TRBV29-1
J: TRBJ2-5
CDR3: CSVRGGATNQETQYF
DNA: TGCAGCGTTCGGGGCGGGGCGACGAACCAAGAGACCCAGTACTTC

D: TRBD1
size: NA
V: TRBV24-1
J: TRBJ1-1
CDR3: CATSDRDREAFF
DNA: TGTGCCACCAGTGACCGGGACAGGGAAGCTTTCTTT

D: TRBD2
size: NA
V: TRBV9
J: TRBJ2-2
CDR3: CASSSNSGGATGELFF
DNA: TGTGCCAGCAGCTCCAATAGCGGGGGGGCTACCGGGGAGCTGTTTTTT

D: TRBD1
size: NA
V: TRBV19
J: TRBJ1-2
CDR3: CATRSIGTGLGNYGYTF
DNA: TGTGCCACCCGCAGTATCGGGACAGGGTTGGGTAACTATGGCTACACCTTC

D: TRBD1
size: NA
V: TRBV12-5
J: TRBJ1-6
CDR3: CASGLSSDREAWSPLHF
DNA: TGTGCTAGTGGTTTGTCCTCGGACAGGGAAGCATGGTCACCCCTCCACTTT

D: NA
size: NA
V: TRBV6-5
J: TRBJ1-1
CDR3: CASRSSGSTEAFF
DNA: TGTGCCAGCAGGTCCTCGGGGAGCACTGAAGCTTTCTTT

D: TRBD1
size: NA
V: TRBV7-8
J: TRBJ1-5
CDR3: CASSARTGGSQPQHF
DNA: TGTGCCAGCAGCGCCCGGACAGGGGGTAGTCAGCCCCAGCATTTT

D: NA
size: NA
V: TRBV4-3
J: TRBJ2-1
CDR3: CASSRYRTDNEQFF
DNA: TGCGCCAGCAGCCGGTATAGGACAGACAATGAGCAGTTCTTC

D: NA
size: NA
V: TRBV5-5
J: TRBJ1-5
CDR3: CASSLEHPYSNQPQHF
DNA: TGTGCCAGCAGCTTGGAGCACCCCTATAGCAATCAGCCCCAGCATTTT

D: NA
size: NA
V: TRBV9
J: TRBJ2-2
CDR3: CASSDRPSADTGELFF
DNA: TGTGCCAGCAGCGACCGTCCTAGCGCGGACACCGGGGAGCTGTTTTTT

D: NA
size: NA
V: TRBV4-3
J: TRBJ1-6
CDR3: CASSQAGRGVRSPLHF
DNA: TGCGCCAGCAGCCAAGCTGGCAGGGGAGTCCGTTCACCCCTCCACTTT

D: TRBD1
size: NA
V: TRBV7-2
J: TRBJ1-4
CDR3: CASSGTGVTNEKLFF
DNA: TGTGCCAGCAGCGGTACAGGGGTGACTAATGAAAAACTGTTTTTT